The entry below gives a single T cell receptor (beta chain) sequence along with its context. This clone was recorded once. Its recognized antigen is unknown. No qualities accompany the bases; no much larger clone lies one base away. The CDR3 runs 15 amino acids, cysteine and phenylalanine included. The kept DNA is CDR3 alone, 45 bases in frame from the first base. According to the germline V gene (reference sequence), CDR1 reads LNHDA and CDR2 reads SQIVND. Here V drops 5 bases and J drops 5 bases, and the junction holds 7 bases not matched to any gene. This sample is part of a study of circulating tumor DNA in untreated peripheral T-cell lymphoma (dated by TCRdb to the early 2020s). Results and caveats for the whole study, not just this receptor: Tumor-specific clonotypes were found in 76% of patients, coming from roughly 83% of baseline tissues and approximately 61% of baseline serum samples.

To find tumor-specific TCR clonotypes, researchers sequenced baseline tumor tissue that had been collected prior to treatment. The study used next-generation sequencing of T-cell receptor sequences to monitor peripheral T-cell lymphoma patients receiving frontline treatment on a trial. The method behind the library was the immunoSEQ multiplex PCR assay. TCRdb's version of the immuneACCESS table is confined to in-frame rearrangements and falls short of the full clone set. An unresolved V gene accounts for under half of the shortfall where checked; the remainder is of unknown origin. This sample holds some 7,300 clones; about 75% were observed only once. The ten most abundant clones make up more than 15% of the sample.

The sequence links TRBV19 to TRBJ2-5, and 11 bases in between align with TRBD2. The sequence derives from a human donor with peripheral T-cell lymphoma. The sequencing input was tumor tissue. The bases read TGTGCCAGTAGTCCAACTAGCGGGAGTTTTGAGACCCAGTACTTC. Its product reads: CASSPTSGSFETQYF.